A selection of T cell receptor beta chains follows, all from one sample in a study of cytomegalovirus exposure and HLA in healthy donors. The table came from immunoSEQ multiplex PCR; TCRdb's copy has only in-frame clones and leaves some out. Its table lists roughly 190,000 clones. Sequencing was done on a sample of PBMCs. The receptors were sampled from a man younger than 45 in good health and CMV-seronegative. The conserved cysteine and the conserved F or W are not part of the CDR3 here. Fields, in order: CDR3 protein, V gene, J gene.

ASSEGPPGLYEQY,TRBV6-1,TRBJ2-7
ASTPYPGPANTGELF,TRBV5-5,TRBJ2-2
ASSPGGTLHHEQF,TRBV28,TRBJ2-1
ARSRSLSSGNTIY,TRBV2,TRBJ1-3
ASSPTAGFLAEAF,TRBV18,TRBJ1-1
ASSLSGLDEQY,TRBV11-1,TRBJ2-7
ASQRGAYNEQF,TRBV19,TRBJ2-1
ASSADEGQPEKLF,TRBV5-4,TRBJ1-4
ASSYSGGTNEKLF,TRBV6-6,TRBJ1-4
ASSEYGAQV,TRBV25-1,TRBJ2-1
ASSPFRAAVMNTEAF,TRBV14,TRBJ1-1
ASSKGWEGNTEAF,TRBV6-5,TRBJ1-1
ASSVPGTGANEKLF,TRBV5-1,TRBJ1-4
ASRSAGHPSETQY,TRBV2,TRBJ2-5
ASSQVTGNTEAF,TRBV14,TRBJ1-1
ASSPTGSPDQPQH,TRBV7-9,TRBJ1-5
ANAGTSGTDTQY,TRBV2,TRBJ2-3
ASSFSWDSSYEQY,TRBV5-1,TRBJ2-7
ASSFGLAGATDTQY,TRBV13,TRBJ2-3
AIRPTERGTDTQY,TRBV10-3,TRBJ2-3
ASSQTSGGLKSYEQY,TRBV4-2,TRBJ2-7
ASSNSGTGSTDTQY,TRBV5-4,TRBJ2-3
ASGGILDRSNTEAF,TRBV7-9,TRBJ1-1
ASSIPGLAGGADTQY,TRBV19,TRBJ2-3
ASKGAGSGAYEQY,TRBV6-5,TRBJ2-7
ASSIGQTNSPLH,TRBV19,TRBJ1-6
ASRPKPGQLNSPLH,TRBV19,TRBJ1-6
ASRYGRWSYEQY,TRBV27,TRBJ2-7
ASSSESDREGYGYT,TRBV5-6,TRBJ1-2
ASSFFRDRGLGEQY,TRBV27,TRBJ2-7
ASSVGQLNYGYT,TRBV9,TRBJ1-2
ASSLESASGGREQF,TRBV7-8,TRBJ2-1
ASSIWGRDVSGYT,TRBV19,TRBJ1-2
ASEGLAGGTYNEQF,TRBV7-9,TRBJ2-1
ASSMLGEAKNIQY,TRBV19,TRBJ2-4
ASSYSAGARDTEAF,TRBV6-5,TRBJ1-1
ASSWLTGENIEQY,TRBV7-2,TRBJ2-7
AWSSGQGVNIQY,TRBV30,TRBJ2-4
SVSGTGSNEQY,TRBV29-1,TRBJ2-7
ASSSGTGYEQY,TRBV5-5,TRBJ2-7
ASSLGLEGGNEQF,TRBV5-1,TRBJ2-1
ASSSRGGLKTEAF,TRBV11-3,TRBJ1-1
ASSFNRRGFRSYEQY,TRBV27,TRBJ2-7
ASSNPGYSGNTIY,TRBV19,TRBJ1-3
SATQGGVWY,TRBV20-1,TRBJ2-7
AWSDRGHQPQH,TRBV30,TRBJ1-5
AWSAGSVGQPQH,TRBV30,TRBJ1-5
ASSFGNYNQPQH,TRBV7-8,TRBJ1-5
ASSEGQGYQPQH,TRBV2,TRBJ1-5